Listed here are 23 T cell receptor beta chains from one sample, sequenced in a study of tumor-infiltrating lymphocytes in primary liver carcinoma. Blood RNA came from unsorted whole blood; germline DNA was also extracted. Making TCR beta cDNA involved approximately 0.5 ug total RNA and a constant-region primer. Modified slightly, ARM-PCR produced TCR beta libraries over three nested multiplex PCR rounds. The two initial PCR rounds, roughly 9 cycles each, used TRBV1-TRBV30 forward and C-beta reverse primers. TCRdb re-called the multiplex PCR reads with MiXCR, one entry per CDR3 protein. The table shows around 210,000 distinct CDR3 sequences, with 65% occurring only once. Sequencing used peripheral blood. The receptor set was obtained from a woman aged 60-75 years with primary liver carcinoma and hepatitis B virus infection.

The chain is built from TRBV4-2 and TRBJ2-3, with TRBD2 matching over 9 bases. V lost 0 bases and J lost 3; bases outside the gene matches: 7. The length of the CDR3 is 17 residues. Germline V gene lookup returns CDR1 LGHNA and CDR2 YNFKEQ. CDR3 bases: TGTGCCAGCAGCCAAGAGCTGCCTAGCGGGGTGACAGATACGCAGTATTTT. Encoded protein: CASSQELPSGVTDTQYF.

This clonotype was seen many times. The chain carries TRBV6-1 and TRBJ2-3; the match to TRBD2 covers 12 bases. The germline V gene encodes CDR1 MNHNS and CDR2 SASEGT. V lost 5 bases to trimming and J lost 2 bases; unmatched junction nucleotides: 11. This CDR3 region has 18 residues. The CDR3 bases are TGTGCCAGCAGTCAAGGAGGGACTAGCGGGTCGAACACAGATACGCAGTATTTT. Translating gives CASSQGGTSGSNTDTQYF.

As concerns this clonotype: Its ends do not fully match the called genes, so a read error is possible. The V gene is TRBV11-2, the J gene TRBJ2-7, with 8 bases aligning to TRBD2. The CDR3 sequence is 18 residues long. Germline loops: CDR1 SGHAT, CDR2 FQNNGV. CDR3 sequence (DNA): TGTGTCAGCACCTTAGATTGGGTCAGTCTAGCGGGTCCCTACGAGCAGTATTTC. Protein sequence: CVSTLDWVSLAGPYEQYF.

About this clonotype: This likely comes from a read error, as the CDR3 has no conserved phenylalanine or tryptophan at its end. V and J are TRBV6-6 and TRBJ1-5; 8 nucleotides agree with TRBD1. Per the germline V gene, CDR1 is MNHNY and CDR2 is SVGAGI (reference sequence). There are 15 residues in the CDR3. After removal of 6 bases from V and 1 base from J, the junction contained 5 bases not matched to a gene. The CDR3 here is CASRGQGLSNQPQHS. The CDR3 coding sequence is TGTGCCAGCAGAGGACAGGGTCTAAGCAATCAGCCCCAGCATTCG.

Details on this clonotype: The CDR3 carries no conserved terminal phenylalanine or tryptophan, so it likely arises from a read error. J is TRBJ2-1 and V is TRBV11-2; D is possibly TRBD1 or TRBD2 (6 bases each). Trimming took off 1 base at V and 6 bases at J, with 13 bases between the two ends. This CDR3 has 15 amino acids. The V gene's germline CDR1 is SGHAT and CDR2 FQNNGV. The CDR3 is CASSLGEGGVNEQFL. The CDR3 region has the DNA TGTGCCAGCAGCTTAGGTGAGGGGGGCGTCAATGAGCAGTTCCTC.

This sequence joins TRBV7-9 and TRBJ1-4; 7 bases are a match to TRBD1. CDR3 length: 17 amino acids. Per germline, CDR1 SEHNR and CDR2 FQNEAQ (reference sequence). With V trimmed by 5 bases and J by 4 bases, 13 bases remained unmatched. The CDR3 DNA sequence: TGTGCCAGCAGCCCGCGACAGGGAAATATTTTTAATGAAAAACTGTTTTTT. Its protein product is CASSPRQGNIFNEKLFF. Using reference TRBV7-9 and TRBJ1-4 for the parts outside the CDR3, the full variable domain is DTGVSQNPRHKITKRGQNVTFRCDPISEHNRLYWYRQTLGQGPEFLTYFQNEAQLEKSRLLSDRFSAERPKGSFSTLEIQRTEQGDSAMYLCASSPRQGNIFNEKLFFGSGTQLSVL.

This clonotype showed up many times. The chain has TRBV4-1 and TRBJ2-7; no clear D gene. The CDR3 consists of 15 residues. V was pared by 0 bases and J by 7 bases, with 16 bases between. The V gene's germline CDR1 is MGHRA and CDR2 YSYEKL. The CDR3 coding sequence is TGCGCCAGCAGCCAAGATCATGAACTTTTTGGTGAGCAGTACTTC. Protein: CASSQDHELFGEQYF.

To note about this clonotype: A much larger clone lies one base from this, so it may be a read error. The chain joins TRBV10-3 to TRBJ2-5, with TRBD2 matching 9 bases. This CDR3 region has 15 residues. Germline values: CDR1 ENHRY, CDR2 SYGVKD. The junction had 7 bases not matched to a gene; V was cut back by 7 bases and J by 1 base. The CDR3 reads CAITKREVAQETQYF. CDR3 nucleotides: TGTGCCATCACGAAGCGGGAGGTGGCCCAAGAGACCCAGTACTTC.

With regard to this clonotype: An end of the junction does not agree with germline; a read error may underlie this. The chain employs TRBV6-6 and TRBJ2-2, with a tentative D call TRBD1 (6 bases). Germline CDR1 MNHNY, CDR2 SVGAGI (reference sequence). The CDR3 is 16 residues long. Here the CDR3 reads CPSSYSNTGPTGELFF. In DNA, the CDR3 is TGTCCCAGCAGTTACTCTAATACAGGGCCGACCGGGGAGCTGTTTTTT.

This clonotype was counted ten times or more. The rearrangement uses TRBV4-1 and TRBJ1-1, with D tentatively TRBD1 (5 bases). CDR3 length: 14 residues. Germline-derived CDR1 and CDR2 are MGHRA and YSYEKL. Trimming stripped 3 bases from V and 1 base from J, with 9 bases between. The DNA for the CDR3 is TGCGCCAGCAGCCATGATGACAGGAACACTGAAGCTTTCTTT. Translating it yields CASSHDDRNTEAFF.

As for this clonotype: One end of the junction fails to match germline, which may point to a read error. The J gene is TRBJ2-1, the V gene TRBV12-5, with TRBD2 identical over 14 bases. The CDR3 is made up of 18 amino acids. Germline CDR1 reads LGHNT; CDR2 reads FRNRAP. CDR3: CASGLVGTSGSSYNEQSF. In DNA form, the CDR3 reads TGTGCTAGTGGTTTGGTGGGGACTAGCGGGAGCTCCTACAATGAGCAGTCCTTC.

The sample holds a few counts of this clonotype. The V gene is TRBV5-6, the J gene TRBJ1-5, with 7 bases aligning to TRBD1. The CDR3 totals 15 residues. V lost 4 bases and J lost 8; bases outside the gene matches: 12. Germline loops: CDR1 SGHDT, CDR2 YYEEEE. CDR3 bases: TGTGCCAGCAGCCTAGCCGAGGGCAGGGGGAAGCCCCAGCATTTT. Translating it yields CASSLAEGRGKPQHF.

In the case of this clonotype: A much larger clone is a single base away; this may be a read error. The rearrangement joins TRBV6-6 to TRBJ1-1; weak D call: TRBD1 (5 bases). Trimming shortened V by 6 bases and J by 12 bases, and 26 bases separated the two germline ends. CDR1 is MNHNY and CDR2 is SVGAGI in the germline V gene (reference sequence). The CDR3 covers 15 residues. The CDR3 sequence is CASSYNNPGHEWSFF. As DNA, the CDR3 is TGTGCCAGCAGCTATAATAATCCCGGACACGAATGGTCTTTCTTT.

Note on this clonotype: Given a much more abundant clone one base away, this may be a read error. The chain recombines TRBV5-6 with TRBJ2-7; TRBD2 matches 10 bases. This CDR3 contains 17 residues. Germline CDR1 SGHDT, CDR2 YYEEEE. The junction had 15 bases not matched to a gene; V was cut back by 6 bases and J by 3 bases. The CDR3 region has the DNA TGTGCCAGCACCCTCTTGACACTAGCGGGAACTAGCTACGAGCAGTACTTC. Translation: CASTLLTLAGTSYEQYF.

The rearrangement uses TRBV9 and TRBJ2-7; TRBD1 matches at 8 bases. Germline V gives CDR1 SGDLS, CDR2 YYNGEE. The CDR3 is 15 amino acids. V lost 0 bases, J lost 3 bases, and 5 bases stayed unmatched. The DNA for the CDR3 is TGTGCCAGCAGCGTAGGTGGGACAGGAGACTACGAGCAGTACTTC. Amino acids: CASSVGGTGDYEQYF.

The chain carries TRBV6-1 and TRBJ1-1, with 9 bases identical to TRBD1. This CDR3 is built from 15 residues. CDR1 and CDR2 from the germline V gene are MNHNS and SASEGT. V lost 2 bases and J lost 3; bases outside the gene matches: 4. The CDR3 is CASSERGQGHTEAFF. The CDR3 nucleotides read TGTGCCAGCAGTGAAAGGGGACAGGGCCACACTGAAGCTTTCTTT.

A remark on this clonotype: At one of its ends the junction is not consistent with the germline gene, which may arise from a read error. This chain uses TRBV11-2 with TRBJ2-3; a possible D gene is TRBD1 (6 bases). The CDR3 runs to 14 residues. Germline assignment: CDR1 SGHAT and CDR2 FQNNGV. The CDR3 spells CASSPGQYTDMQYF. CDR3 DNA sequence: TGTGCCAGCAGCCCAGGACAGTACACAGATATGCAGTATTTC.

V is TRBV28 and J is TRBJ2-3; D remains ambiguous. The CDR3 is 12 residues long. CDR1 and CDR2 (germline): MDHEN, SYDVKM. Trimming stripped 6 bases from V and 8 bases from J, with 12 bases between. The CDR3 DNA follows: TGTGCCAGCAGGACCTCCCACGGTACGCAGTATTTT. This codes for CASRTSHGTQYF.

The chain employs TRBV2 and TRBJ2-3; TRBD1 agrees at 11 bases. Germline lookup yields CDR1 SNHLY and CDR2 FYNNEI. This CDR3 region has 19 residues. The V gene end was trimmed by 6 bases and the J gene end by 0 bases; junction bases not matched to a gene: 14. The CDR3 protein is CASRPWTGGPQISTDTQYF. DNA of the CDR3: TGTGCCAGCAGACCCTGGACAGGGGGCCCCCAGATCAGCACAGATACGCAGTATTTT.

This clonotype was counted a few times. The chain combines TRBV5-4 with TRBJ2-1; weak D call: TRBD2 (6 bases). Germline V gives CDR1 SGHNT, CDR2 YYREEE (reference sequence). Trimming took 1 base from V and 0 from J, leaving 20 bases between them. This CDR3 spans 19 amino acids. The chain's CDR3 is CASSLKGLATRSSYNEQFF. CDR3 DNA: TGTGCCAGCAGCTTGAAGGGCCTAGCGACCCGTAGCTCCTACAATGAGCAGTTCTTC. The complete variable domain, with remaining parts taken from reference TRBV5-4 and TRBJ2-1, reads ETGVTQSPTHLIKTRGQQVTLRCSSQSGHNTVSWYQQALGQGPQFIFQYYREEENGRGNFPPRFSGLQFPNYSSELNVNALELDDSALYLCASSLKGLATRSSYNEQFFGPGTRLTVL.

Notes on this clonotype: It may be a read error: a sequence one base away is much more abundant. The CDR3 DNA follows: TGTGCCGCTCAGGGGACCCTGGGGACCCACGTGCAGACCCAGTACTTC. Protein: CAAQGTLGTHVQTQYF. The J gene is TRBJ2-5, the V gene TRBV6-1, with D possibly being TRBD1 (6 bases). V lost 11 bases to trimming and J lost 6 bases, with 28 bases between them. Germline CDR1 reads MNHNS; CDR2 reads SASEGT. The CDR3 is made up of 16 amino acids.

As to this clonotype: This may come from a read error, since a much larger clone is one base off. The rearrangement links TRBV14 to TRBJ1-1; D may be TRBD1 (5 bases). Trimming stripped 4 bases from V and 4 bases from J, with 16 bases between. The CDR3 sequence is 15 residues long. Germline V gene data show CDR1 as SGHDN and CDR2 as FVKESK. The CDR3 nucleotides read TGTGCCAGCAGCCTTGGGGAGGGGTGGAGCACTGAAGCTTTCTTT. Residues: CASSLGEGWSTEAFF.

Comment on this clonotype: This may come from a read error, since a much larger clone is one base off. The chain links TRBV28 to TRBJ2-5; no clear D gene. V was shortened by 5 bases and J by 6 bases, with 10 bases between the two germline ends. CDR3 length: 12 residues. Germline values: CDR1 MDHEN, CDR2 SYDVKM. The DNA for the CDR3 is TGTGCCAGCAGTCCCAGCACGAAGACCCAGTACTTC. It specifies CASSPSTKTQYF.